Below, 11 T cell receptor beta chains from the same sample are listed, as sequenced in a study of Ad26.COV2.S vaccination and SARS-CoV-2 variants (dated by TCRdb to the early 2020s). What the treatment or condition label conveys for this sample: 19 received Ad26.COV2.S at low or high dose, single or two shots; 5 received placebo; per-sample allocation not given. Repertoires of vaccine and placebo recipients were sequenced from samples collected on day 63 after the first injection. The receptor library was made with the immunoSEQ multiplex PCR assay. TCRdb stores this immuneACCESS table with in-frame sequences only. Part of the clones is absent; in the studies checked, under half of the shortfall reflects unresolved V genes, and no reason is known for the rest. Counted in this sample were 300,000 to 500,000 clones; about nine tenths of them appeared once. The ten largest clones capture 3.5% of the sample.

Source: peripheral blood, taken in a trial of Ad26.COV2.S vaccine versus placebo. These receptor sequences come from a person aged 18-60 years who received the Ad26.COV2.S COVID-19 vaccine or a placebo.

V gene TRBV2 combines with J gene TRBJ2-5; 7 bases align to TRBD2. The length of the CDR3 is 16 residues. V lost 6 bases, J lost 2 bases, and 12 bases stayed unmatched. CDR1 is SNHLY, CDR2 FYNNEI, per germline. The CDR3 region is CASSRTSGGLQETQYF. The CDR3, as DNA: TGTGCCAGCAGCCGGACTTCGGGGGGTTTACAAGAGACCCAGTACTTC. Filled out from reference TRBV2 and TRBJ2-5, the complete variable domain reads EPEVTQTPSHQVTQMGQEVILRCVPISNHLYFYWYRQILGQKVEFLVSFYNNEISEKSEIFDDQFSVERPDGSNFTLKIRSTKLEDSAMYFCASSRTSGGLQETQYFGPGTRLLVL.

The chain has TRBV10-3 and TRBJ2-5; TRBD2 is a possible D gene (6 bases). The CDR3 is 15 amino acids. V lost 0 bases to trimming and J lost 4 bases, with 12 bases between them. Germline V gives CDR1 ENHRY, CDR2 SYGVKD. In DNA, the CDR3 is TGTGCCATCAGTGAGTCAATCGGAGGGTCAGAGACCCAGTACTTC. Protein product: CAISESIGGSETQYF.

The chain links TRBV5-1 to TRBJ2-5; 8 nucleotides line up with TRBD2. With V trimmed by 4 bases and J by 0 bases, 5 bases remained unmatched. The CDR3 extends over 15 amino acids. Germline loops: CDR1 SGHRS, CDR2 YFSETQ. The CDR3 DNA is TGCGCCAGCAGCCGAGAGCGGGGGAACCAAGAGACCCAGTACTTC. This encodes CASSRERGNQETQYF. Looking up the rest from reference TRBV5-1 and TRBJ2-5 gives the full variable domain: KAGVTQTPRYLIKTRGQQVTLSCSPISGHRSVSWYQQTPGQGLQFLFEYFSETQRNKGNFPGRFSGRQFSNSRSEMNVSTLELGDSALYLCASSRERGNQETQYFGPGTRLLVL.

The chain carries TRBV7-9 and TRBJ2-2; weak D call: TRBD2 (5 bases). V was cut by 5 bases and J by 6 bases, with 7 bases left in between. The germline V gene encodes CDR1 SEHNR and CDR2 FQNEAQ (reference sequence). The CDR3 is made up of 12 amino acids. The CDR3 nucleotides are TGTGCCAGCAGCCCGGGGTCCGGGGAGCTGTTTTTT. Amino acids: CASSPGSGELFF.

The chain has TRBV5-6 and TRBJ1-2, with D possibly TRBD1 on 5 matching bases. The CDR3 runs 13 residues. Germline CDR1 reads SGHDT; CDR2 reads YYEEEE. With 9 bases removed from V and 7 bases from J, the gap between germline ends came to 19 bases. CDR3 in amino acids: CATKRGGRPGYTF. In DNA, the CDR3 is TGTGCCACCAAACGGGGGGGTCGGCCTGGCTACACCTTC. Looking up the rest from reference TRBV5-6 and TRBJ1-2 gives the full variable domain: DAGVTQSPTHLIKTRGQQVTLRCSPKSGHDTVSWYQQALGQGPQFIFQYYEEEERQRGNFPDRFSGHQFPNYSSELNVNALLLGDSALYLCATKRGGRPGYTFGSGTRLTVV.

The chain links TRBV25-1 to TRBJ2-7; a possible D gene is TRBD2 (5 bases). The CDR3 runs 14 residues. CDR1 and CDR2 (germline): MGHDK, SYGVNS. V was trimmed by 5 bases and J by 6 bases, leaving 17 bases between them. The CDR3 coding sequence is TGTGCCAGCAGTCCCGGACTGGACTTCGGCGAGCAGTACTTC. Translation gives CASSPGLDFGEQYF.

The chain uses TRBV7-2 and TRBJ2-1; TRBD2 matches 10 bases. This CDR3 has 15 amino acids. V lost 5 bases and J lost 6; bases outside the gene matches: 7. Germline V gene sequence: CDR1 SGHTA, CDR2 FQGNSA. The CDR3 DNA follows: TGTGCCAGCAGCCTCGCTAGCGGGGGCGGCAATGAGCAGTTCTTC. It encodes CASSLASGGGNEQFF.

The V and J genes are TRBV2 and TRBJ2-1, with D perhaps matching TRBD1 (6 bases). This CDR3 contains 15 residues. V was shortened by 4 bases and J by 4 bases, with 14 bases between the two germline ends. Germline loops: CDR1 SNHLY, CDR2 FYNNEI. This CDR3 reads CASSGNWTAYNEQFF. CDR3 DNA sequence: TGTGCCAGCAGTGGTAACTGGACAGCTTACAATGAGCAGTTCTTC.

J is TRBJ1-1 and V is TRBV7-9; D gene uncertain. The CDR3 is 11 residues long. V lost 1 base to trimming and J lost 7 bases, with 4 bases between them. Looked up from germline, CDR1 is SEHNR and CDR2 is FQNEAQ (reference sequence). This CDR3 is CASSLEGEAFF. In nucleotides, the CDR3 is TGTGCCAGCAGCTTAGAGGGTGAAGCTTTCTTT.

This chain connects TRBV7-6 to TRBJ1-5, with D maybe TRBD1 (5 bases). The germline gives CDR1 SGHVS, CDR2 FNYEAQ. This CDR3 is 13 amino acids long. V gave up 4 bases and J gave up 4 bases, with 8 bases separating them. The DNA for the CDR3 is TGTGCCAGCAGCTGGGGACCGAATCAGCCCCAGCATTTT. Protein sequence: CASSWGPNQPQHF.

The CDR3 loop is CASSQEPRLTNEKLFF. Here the CDR3 DNA reads TGCGCCAGCAGCCAAGAACCCAGGCTAACTAATGAAAAACTGTTTTTT. The gene calls are TRBV4-1 and TRBJ1-4; D is unclear. CDR3 length: 16 residues. From germline, CDR1 is MGHRA and CDR2 YSYEKL. V was cut by 0 bases and J by 1 base, with 9 bases left in between.